This T cell receptor (beta chain) was sequenced during a study of blood T cells in healthy people across ages. Study results and caveats: No conclusive comparison of naive versus antigen-experienced cells was possible with unsorted PBMCs.

Through a sample-barcoded 5' primer and a J-beta primer mix, a second PCR was run for roughly 7 to 11 cycles. TCRdb passed the 5' RACE reads through MiXCR, listing each CDR3 protein once. The sample has some 690,000 distinct CDR3 sequences; approximately 21% are singletons. To note about this clonotype: The target antigen is unknown.

Sample: blood. The receptor comes from a man aged 65-85 years in good health.

CDR3 nucleotides: TGCAGCGTTGGGGGATTGGGTGAAAAACTGTTTTTT. It encodes CSVGGLGEKLFF. J is TRBJ1-4 and V is TRBV29-1, with no clear D. This CDR3 is built from 12 residues. Germline loops: CDR1 SQVTM, CDR2 ANQGSEA. The germline V and J ends were trimmed by 4 bases and 7 bases, with 10 bases remaining between them.